This record covers a single TCR beta chain. Its antigen is not identified. The method was immunoSEQ multiplex PCR; TCRdb's version includes in-frame clones alone and lacks a portion of them. The sample yields 120,000 or so clones, roughly 90% seen once. V lost 3 bases to trimming and J lost 4 bases, with 9 bases between them. Germline V gene data show CDR1 as MNHNS and CDR2 as SASEGT. CDR3 length: 14 amino acids. The source of the sample is a study of T cell responses to AZD1222 COVID-19 vaccine. At the level of the study: Some second doses came at about 4 weeks and others at about 12 weeks; these were pooled. Study-level points and caveats: Seropositive status at baseline applied to only a handful of AZD1222 recipients. An increase in Spike-specific TCR breadth and depth was observed after two AZD1222 doses. Females outnumbered males among donors, who were mostly white British; clonal diversity was possibly underestimated.

This clonotype originated in an adult in good health. The sequences come from peripheral blood, collected on day 0 of AZD1222 vaccination. V gene TRBV6-1 combines with J gene TRBJ1-4; unclear D gene. CDR3 residues: CASSDTPHNEKLFF. The CDR3 DNA reads TGTGCCAGCAGTGACACGCCCCATAATGAAAAACTGTTTTTT.